Sequencing of this T cell receptor (beta chain) was carried out in a study of cytomegalovirus exposure and HLA in healthy donors. The PCR contained 60 Vbeta and 13 Jbeta primers. Repertoires were generated with immunoSEQ multiplex PCR, while TCRdb's copy carries only in-frame clones and drops some. The sample contains some 200,000 clones, approximately 83% of which appear only once. Trimming took off 3 bases at V and 4 bases at J, with 17 bases between the two ends. The germline CDR1 and CDR2 sequences are SGHNT and YYREEE (reference sequence). This CDR3 comprises 16 residues. The sequenced material came from PBMCs. The receptor was derived from a boy aged 2 to 10 in good health and CMV-seronegative. V usage is TRBV5-4 and J usage is TRBJ2-1; D remains unclear. The CDR3 sequence is CASSSIADDLYNEQFF. As DNA, the CDR3 is TGTGCCAGCAGCTCGATAGCCGACGATTTATACAATGAGCAGTTCTTC.